This T cell receptor (beta chain) originates from a study of blood T cell repertoires in COVID-19. About the research overall: There were acute and convalescent COVID-19 samples, and they came from the United States, Italy and Spain.

In the study's own analysis: By means of reference gene primer amplification, nucleated cell counts were estimated. Clones were read by immunoSEQ multiplex PCR, and TCRdb kept only the in-frame ones, dropping some. The D gene and trimming were derived from the DNA, and the V and J assignments and clone size from that table. The sample has some 190,000 clones, roughly 76% seen once; the top ten hold roughly 8.6%. Many counts were recorded for this clone. CDR3 size: 15 residues. Trimming pared 0 bases from V and 4 bases from J, leaving 11 bases between. CDR1 is SGDLS and CDR2 is YYNGEE in the germline V gene.

This sequence joins TRBV9 and TRBJ1-3, with a tentative D call TRBD1 (6 bases). The TCR comes from a woman aged 45 to 65 with active or convalescent COVID-19. The material sequenced was peripheral blood. CDR3 DNA: TGTGCCAGCAGCGTAGTTGAGGGGGTCGGAAACACCATATATTTT. Encoded protein: CASSVVEGVGNTIYF.